This T cell receptor beta chain derives from a study of T cells in Graves' hyperthyroidism and ophthalmopathy. This clonotype was seen ten or more times. Amplification yielded TCR beta CDR3 regions, with RNA transcripts as the source. In the first-round RT-PCR of the TCR CDR3, the HTBI primer set was used. Via MiXCR, TCRdb re-called the multiplex PCR reads, giving one row per CDR3 protein. The sample includes approximately 400,000 distinct CDR3 sequences, 14% seen only once; the top ten take 9.5% to 11%. The CDR3 spans 14 residues. CDR1 and CDR2 (germline): GTSNPN, SVGIG (reference sequence). V was pared by 0 bases and J by 4 bases, with 12 bases between.

This sequence joins TRBV30 and TRBJ1-2; D gene unclear. The sample was blood. The TCR was taken from a woman aged 55-70 years with Graves' hyperthyroidism. CDR3 nucleotide sequence: TGTGCCTGGAGTGTATCCGGGGTAGGCTATGGCTACACCTTC. Residues: CAWSVSGVGYGYTF.